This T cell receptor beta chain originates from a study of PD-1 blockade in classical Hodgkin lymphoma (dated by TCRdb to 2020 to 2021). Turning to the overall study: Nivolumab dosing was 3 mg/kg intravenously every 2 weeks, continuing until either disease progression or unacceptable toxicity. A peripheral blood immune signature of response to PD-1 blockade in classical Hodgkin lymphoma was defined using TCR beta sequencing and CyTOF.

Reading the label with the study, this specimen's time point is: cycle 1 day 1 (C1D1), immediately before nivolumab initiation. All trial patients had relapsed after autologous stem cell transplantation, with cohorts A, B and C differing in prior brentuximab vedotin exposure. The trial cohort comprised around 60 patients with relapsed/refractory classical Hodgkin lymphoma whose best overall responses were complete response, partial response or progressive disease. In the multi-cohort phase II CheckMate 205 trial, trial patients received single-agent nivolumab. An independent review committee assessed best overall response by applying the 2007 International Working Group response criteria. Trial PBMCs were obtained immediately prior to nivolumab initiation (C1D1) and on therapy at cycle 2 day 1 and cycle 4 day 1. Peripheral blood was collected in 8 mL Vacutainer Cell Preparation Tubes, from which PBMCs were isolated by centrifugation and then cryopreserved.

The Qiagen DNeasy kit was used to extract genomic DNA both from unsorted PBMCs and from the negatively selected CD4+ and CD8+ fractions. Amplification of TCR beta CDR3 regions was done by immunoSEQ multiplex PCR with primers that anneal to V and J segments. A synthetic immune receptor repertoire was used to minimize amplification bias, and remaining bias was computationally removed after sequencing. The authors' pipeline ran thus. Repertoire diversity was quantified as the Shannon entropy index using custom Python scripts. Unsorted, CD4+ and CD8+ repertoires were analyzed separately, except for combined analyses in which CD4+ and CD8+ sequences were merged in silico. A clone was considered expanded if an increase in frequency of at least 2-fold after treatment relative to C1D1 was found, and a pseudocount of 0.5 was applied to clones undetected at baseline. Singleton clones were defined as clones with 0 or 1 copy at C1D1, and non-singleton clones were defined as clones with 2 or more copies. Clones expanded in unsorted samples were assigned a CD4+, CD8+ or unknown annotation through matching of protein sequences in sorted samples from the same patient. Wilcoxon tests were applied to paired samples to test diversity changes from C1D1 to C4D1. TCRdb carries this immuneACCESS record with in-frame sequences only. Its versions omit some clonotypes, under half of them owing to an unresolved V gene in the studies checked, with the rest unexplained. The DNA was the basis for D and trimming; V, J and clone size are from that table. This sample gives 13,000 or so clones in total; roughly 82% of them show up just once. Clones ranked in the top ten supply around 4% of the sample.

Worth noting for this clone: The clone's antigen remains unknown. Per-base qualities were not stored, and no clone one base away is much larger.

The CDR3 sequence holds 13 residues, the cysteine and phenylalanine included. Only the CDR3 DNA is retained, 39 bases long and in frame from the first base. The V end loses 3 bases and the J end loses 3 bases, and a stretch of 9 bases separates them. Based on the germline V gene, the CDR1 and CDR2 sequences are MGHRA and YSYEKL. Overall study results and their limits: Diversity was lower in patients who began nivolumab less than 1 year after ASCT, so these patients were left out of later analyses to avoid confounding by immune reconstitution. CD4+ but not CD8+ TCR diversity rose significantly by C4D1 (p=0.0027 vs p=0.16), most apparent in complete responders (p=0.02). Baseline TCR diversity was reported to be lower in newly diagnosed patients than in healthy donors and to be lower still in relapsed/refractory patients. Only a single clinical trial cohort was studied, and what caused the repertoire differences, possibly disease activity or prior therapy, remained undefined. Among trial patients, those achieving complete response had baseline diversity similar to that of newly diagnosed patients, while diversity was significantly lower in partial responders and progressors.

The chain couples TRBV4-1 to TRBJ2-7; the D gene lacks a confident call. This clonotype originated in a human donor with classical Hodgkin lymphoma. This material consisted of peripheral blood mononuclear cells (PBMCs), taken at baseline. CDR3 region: CASSQVTFYEQYF. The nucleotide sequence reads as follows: TGCGCCAGCAGCCAGGTGACCTTCTACGAGCAGTACTTC.